Presented here are 9 T cell receptor beta chains from one specimen sequenced in a study of blood T cell repertoires in COVID-19. Assay used: immunoSEQ multiplex PCR; TCRdb lists only in-frame clones, some missing. The table shows roughly 250,000 clones, with around 90% occurring only once. What was sequenced was peripheral blood. Every receptor here comes from a woman aged 40 to 49 with acute or convalescent COVID-19.

This clone was counted a few times. This chain uses TRBV18 with TRBJ2-3, with 13 bases identical to TRBD2. In germline, CDR1 is KGHSH, CDR2 LQKENI. The trim removed 3 bases at V and 7 bases at J, leaving 7 bases unmatched. The CDR3 spans 16 residues. Here the CDR3 DNA reads TGTGCCAGCTCACCTCGGACTAGCGGGGGTGGTAATACGCAGTATTTT. Amino acid sequence: CASSPRTSGGGNTQYF. Together with reference TRBV18 and TRBJ2-3, the CDR3 gives the full variable domain: NAGVMQNPRHLVRRRGQEARLRCSPMKGHSHVYWYRQLPEEGLKFMVYLQKENIIDESGMPKERFSAEFPKEGPSILRIQQVVRGDSAAYFCASSPRTSGGGNTQYFGPGTRLTVL.

This clone has just a few counts. The gene calls are TRBV27 and TRBJ1-4; D perhaps matches TRBD1 (5 bases). Trimming took off 2 bases at V and 0 bases at J, with 7 bases between the two ends. This CDR3 has 15 residues. The germline CDR1 and CDR2 sequences are MNHEY and SMNVEV (reference sequence). CDR3 amino acids: CASSLSRATNEKLFF. CDR3 nucleotide sequence: TGTGCCAGCAGTTTAAGCAGGGCAACTAATGAAAAACTGTTTTTT.

The chain employs TRBV27 and TRBJ2-1; TRBD2 agrees at 10 bases. V was clipped by 5 bases and J by 10 bases; unmatched bases: 14. Germline V gene sequence: CDR1 MNHEY, CDR2 SMNVEV (reference sequence). The CDR3 has 16 amino acids. The CDR3 protein is CASSPGASGGASEQFF. The CDR3 bases are TGTGCCAGCAGTCCTGGGGCCAGCGGGGGGGCCTCCGAGCAGTTCTTC.

CDR3 nucleotides: TGTGCCAGTAGTCTAGCGGGGGGGCCGTACAATGAGCAGTTCTTC. Translating gives CASSLAGGPYNEQFF. The J gene is TRBJ2-1, the V gene TRBV19; the match to TRBD2 covers 12 bases. The CDR3 length is 15 residues. J gave up 4 bases and V 5 bases, and 3 bases lay outside the gene matches. The germline gives CDR1 LNHDA, CDR2 SQIVND (reference sequence). Together with reference TRBV19 and TRBJ2-1, the CDR3 gives the full variable domain: DGGITQSPKYLFRKEGQNVTLSCEQNLNHDAMYWYRQDPGQGLRLIYYSQIVNDFQKGDIAEGYSVSREKKESFPLTVTSAQKNPTAFYLCASSLAGGPYNEQFFGPGTRLTVL.

The chain is built from TRBV14 and TRBJ2-1; 7 bases line up with TRBD1. Looked up from germline, CDR1 is SGHDN and CDR2 is FVKESK. V lost 2 bases and J lost 5; bases outside the gene matches: 12. This CDR3 has 17 amino acids. The CDR3 spells CASSQFRGQSKNNEQFF. The CDR3 DNA is TGTGCCAGCAGCCAATTCCGGGGACAGTCAAAGAACAATGAGCAGTTCTTC. The full variable domain, in which reference TRBV14 and TRBJ2-1 provide the parts outside the CDR3, is EAGVTQFPSHSVIEKGQTVTLRCDPISGHDNLYWYRRVMGKEIKFLLHFVKESKQDESGMPNNRFLAERTGGTYSTLKVQPAELEDSGVYFCASSQFRGQSKNNEQFFGPGTRLTVL.

This clone was observed once. J is TRBJ1-1 and V is TRBV7-3; no clear D gene. The CDR3 is 12 residues long. Germline V gene data show CDR1 as SGHTA and CDR2 as FQGTGA. V shed 5 bases and J shed 4 bases, with 8 bases lying between them. The CDR3 DNA follows: TGTGCCAGCAGCCCAGGTGGCACTGAAGCTTTCTTT. It specifies CASSPGGTEAFF. The full variable domain, completed using reference TRBV7-3 and TRBJ1-1, is GAGVSQTPSNKVTEKGKYVELRCDPISGHTALYWYRQSLGQGPEFLIYFQGTGAADDSGLPNDRFFAVRPEGSVSTLKIQRTERGDSAVYLCASSPGGTEAFFGQGTRLTVV.

The chain employs TRBV14 and TRBJ2-1; 11 bases match TRBD1. V lost 4 bases to trimming and J lost 7 bases; unmatched junction nucleotides: 6. The CDR3 length is 15 residues. Germline loops: CDR1 SGHDN, CDR2 FVKESK. The CDR3 region is CASSLTGTGGNEQFF. In DNA form, the CDR3 reads TGTGCCAGCAGCCTTACCGGGACAGGGGGGAATGAGCAGTTCTTC.

A single count supports this clone. J is TRBJ1-1 and V is TRBV18; no firm D call. Germline V CDR1 and CDR2: KGHSH, LQKENI. V gave up 5 bases and J gave up 7 bases, with 20 bases separating them. This CDR3 has 15 residues. The CDR3 DNA follows: TGTGCCAGCTCATCTCCTTCTATTCGCCCTCGTGAAGCTTTCTTT. Translating gives CASSSPSIRPREAFF.

A word on this clone: Other DNA variants within this sample encode the same CDR3. The chain joins TRBV5-1 to TRBJ1-4; TRBD1 matches 9 bases. The J segment lost 5 bases and the V segment lost 5 bases, leaving 4 bases of the junction unmatched. Germline CDR1 reads SGHRS; CDR2 reads YFSETQ. The CDR3 has 14 residues. As DNA, the CDR3 is TGCGCCAGCAGGTCCGGGACAGGGAATGAAAAACTGTTTTTT. This codes for CASRSGTGNEKLFF.